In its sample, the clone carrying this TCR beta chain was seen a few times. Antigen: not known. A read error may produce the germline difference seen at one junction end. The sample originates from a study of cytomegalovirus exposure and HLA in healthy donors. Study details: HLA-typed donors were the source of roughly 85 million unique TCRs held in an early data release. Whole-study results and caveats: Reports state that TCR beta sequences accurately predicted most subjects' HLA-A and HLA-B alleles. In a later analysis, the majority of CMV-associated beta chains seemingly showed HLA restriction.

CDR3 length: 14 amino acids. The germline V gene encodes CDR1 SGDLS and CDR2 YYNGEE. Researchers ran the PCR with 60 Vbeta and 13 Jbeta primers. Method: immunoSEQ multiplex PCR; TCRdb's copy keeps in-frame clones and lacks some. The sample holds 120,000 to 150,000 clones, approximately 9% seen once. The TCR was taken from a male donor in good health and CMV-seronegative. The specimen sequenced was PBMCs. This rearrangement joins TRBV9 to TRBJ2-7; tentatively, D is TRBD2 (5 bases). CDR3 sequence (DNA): TGTGCCAGCAGCGTAAATTTGGAGGCCTACGAGCAGTGCTTC. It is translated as CASSVNLEAYEQCF.